The entry below describes one T cell receptor beta chain. No antigen is known for it. One end of the junction is discordant with germline, which a read error may explain. The PCR was carried out with 60 Vbeta primers and 13 Jbeta primers. TCRdb's copy holds only in-frame clones and misses some; the assay was immunoSEQ multiplex PCR. The sample contains roughly 120,000 clones, 55% to 75% of which appear only once. The CDR3 extends over 14 amino acids. Germline V gives CDR1 MGHRA, CDR2 YSYEKL. The source of the sample is a study of cytomegalovirus exposure and HLA in healthy donors. General study findings and limits: In a later analysis, at a false discovery rate of 0.05, 16,951 TCR beta sequences matched HLA alleles. The majority of CMV-associated TCR beta chains were reported as apparently HLA-restricted in a later analysis.

Healthy people donating bone marrow made up the donors. The sequence derives from a man between 25 and 39 years old in good health and CMV-seropositive. The gene calls are TRBV4-1 and TRBJ1-2; D is perhaps TRBD1 (6 bases). The sequenced material came from PBMCs. CDR3 DNA sequence: TGCGCCAGCAGTCAAGGGGGGGAGGACTATGGCTACACCTTC. Translation: CASSQGGEDYGYTF.